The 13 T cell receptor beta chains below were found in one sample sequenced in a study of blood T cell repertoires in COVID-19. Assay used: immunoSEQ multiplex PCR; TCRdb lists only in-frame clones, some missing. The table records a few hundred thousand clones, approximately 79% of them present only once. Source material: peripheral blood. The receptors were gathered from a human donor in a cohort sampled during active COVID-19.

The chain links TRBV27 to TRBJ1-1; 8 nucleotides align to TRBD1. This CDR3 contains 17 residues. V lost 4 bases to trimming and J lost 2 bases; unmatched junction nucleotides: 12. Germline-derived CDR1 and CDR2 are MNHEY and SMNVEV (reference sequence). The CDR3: CASSSLDRGGTNTEAFF. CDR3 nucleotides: TGTGCCAGCAGTTCCCTAGACAGGGGAGGGACCAACACTGAAGCTTTCTTT.

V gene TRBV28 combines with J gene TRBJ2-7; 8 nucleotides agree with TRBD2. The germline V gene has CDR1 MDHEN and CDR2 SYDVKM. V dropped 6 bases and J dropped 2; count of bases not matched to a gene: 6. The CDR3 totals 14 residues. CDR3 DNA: TGTGCCAGCAGACGGGGGGGTTCCACCTACGAGCAGTACTTC. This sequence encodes CASRRGGSTYEQYF.

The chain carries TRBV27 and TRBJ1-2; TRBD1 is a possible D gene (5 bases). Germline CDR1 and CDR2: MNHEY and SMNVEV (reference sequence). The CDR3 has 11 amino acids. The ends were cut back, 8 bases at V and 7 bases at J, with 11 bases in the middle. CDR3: CASWGGSGYTF. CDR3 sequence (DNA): TGTGCCAGCTGGGGGGGGAGTGGCTACACCTTC.

The CDR3 reads CASSVVTSSNEQFF. The CDR3 DNA reads as TGTGCCAGCAGCGTAGTCACTAGCAGCAATGAGCAGTTCTTC. This chain links TRBV9 with TRBJ2-1; perhaps TRBD2 as D (6 bases). There are 14 residues in the CDR3. The germline CDR1 and CDR2 sequences are SGDLS and YYNGEE. Trimming stripped 0 bases from V and 6 bases from J, with 10 bases between.

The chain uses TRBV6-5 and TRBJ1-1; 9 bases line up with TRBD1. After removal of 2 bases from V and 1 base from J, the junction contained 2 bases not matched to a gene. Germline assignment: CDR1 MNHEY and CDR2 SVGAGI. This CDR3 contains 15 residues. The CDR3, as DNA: TGTGCCAGCAGTTACGGGACAGGGAGGAACACTGAAGCTTTCTTT. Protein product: CASSYGTGRNTEAFF.

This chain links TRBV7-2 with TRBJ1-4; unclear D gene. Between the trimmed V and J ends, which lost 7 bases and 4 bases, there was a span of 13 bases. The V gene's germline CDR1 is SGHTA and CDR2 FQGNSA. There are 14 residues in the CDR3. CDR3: CASTLGGLNEKLFF. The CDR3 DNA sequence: TGTGCCAGCACCCTGGGCGGGCTTAATGAAAAACTGTTTTTT.

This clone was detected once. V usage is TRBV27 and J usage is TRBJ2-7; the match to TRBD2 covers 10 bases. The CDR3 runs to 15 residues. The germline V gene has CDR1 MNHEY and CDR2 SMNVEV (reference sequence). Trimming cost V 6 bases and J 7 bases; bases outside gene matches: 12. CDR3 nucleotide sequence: TGTGCCAGCAGCCTATCGGAGCGGGAGGGCCGAGAGCAGTACTTC. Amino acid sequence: CASSLSEREGREQYF.

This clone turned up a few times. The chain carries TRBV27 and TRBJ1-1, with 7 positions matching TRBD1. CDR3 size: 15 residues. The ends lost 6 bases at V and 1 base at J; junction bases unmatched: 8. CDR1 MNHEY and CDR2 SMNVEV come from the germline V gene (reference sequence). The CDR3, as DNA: TGTGCCAGCAGCCACAGACAGGGTTGGAACACTGAAGCTTTCTTT. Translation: CASSHRQGWNTEAFF.

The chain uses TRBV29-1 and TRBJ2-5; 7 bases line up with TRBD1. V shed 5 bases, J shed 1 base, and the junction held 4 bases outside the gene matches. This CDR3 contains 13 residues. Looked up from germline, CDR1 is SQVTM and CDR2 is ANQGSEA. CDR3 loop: CSVKNRGQETQYF. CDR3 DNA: TGCAGCGTTAAAAACAGGGGCCAAGAGACCCAGTACTTC.

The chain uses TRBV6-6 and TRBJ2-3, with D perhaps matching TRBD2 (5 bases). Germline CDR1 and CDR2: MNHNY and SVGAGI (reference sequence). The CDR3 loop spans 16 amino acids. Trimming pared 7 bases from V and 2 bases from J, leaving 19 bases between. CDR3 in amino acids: CASTQSQRRHTDTQYF. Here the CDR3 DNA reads TGTGCCAGCACCCAATCCCAGCGGAGACACACAGATACGCAGTATTTT.

This chain's CDR3 is CASSRDRGYEQYF. CDR3 bases: TGTGCCAGCAGTCGGGACAGGGGCTACGAGCAGTACTTC. The chain combines TRBV6-5 with TRBJ2-7; 10 bases match TRBD1. The CDR3 is made up of 13 amino acids. V was pared by 5 bases and J by 3 bases, with 1 base of the junction left unmatched. Germline CDR1 reads MNHEY; CDR2 reads SVGAGI.

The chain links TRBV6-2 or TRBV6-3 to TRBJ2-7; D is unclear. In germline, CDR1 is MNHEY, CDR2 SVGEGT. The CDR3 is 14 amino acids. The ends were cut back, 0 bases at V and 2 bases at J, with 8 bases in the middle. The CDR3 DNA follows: TGTGCCAGCAGTTACTCGGGCCGAACCTACGAGCAGTACTTC. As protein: CASSYSGRTYEQYF.

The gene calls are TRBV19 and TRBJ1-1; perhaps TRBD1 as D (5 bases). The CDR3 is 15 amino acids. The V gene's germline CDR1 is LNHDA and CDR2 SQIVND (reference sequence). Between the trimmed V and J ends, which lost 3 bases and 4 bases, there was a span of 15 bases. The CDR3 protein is CASSMSGGWGTEAFF. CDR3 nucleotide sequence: TGTGCCAGTAGTATGAGCGGGGGTTGGGGCACTGAAGCTTTCTTT.